The clone carrying this T cell receptor (beta chain) was seen a handful of times. Its antigen is not identified. Trimming removed 1 base from V and 8 bases from J; junction bases left unmatched: 7. The CDR3 is made up of 17 amino acids. Germline loops: CDR1 SGHTA, CDR2 FQGTGA. This record comes from a study of T cells after yellow fever vaccination. Whole-study findings and limits: Subsequent to the booster, the majority of primary-vaccination clones reappeared (roughly 97% CD4, 80% to 90% CD8).

TCRdb recomputed calls from the 5' RACE reads with MiXCR, one row per CDR3 protein. The table records 300,000 to 450,000 distinct CDR3 sequences, roughly 8.3% of them present only once. The specimen was PBMCs, collected about 41 days after the first yellow fever vaccination. This clonotype was obtained from a man between 18 and 29 years old who received the YFV17D yellow fever vaccine. This chain connects TRBV7-3 to TRBJ2-1, with 14 positions matching TRBD2. The chain's CDR3 is CASSLKRLAGGRDEQFF. For the CDR3, the DNA is TGTGCCAGCAGCTTAAAAAGACTAGCGGGGGGGCGGGATGAGCAGTTCTTC.